This passage covers 12 T cell receptor beta chains from one sample sequenced in a study of siplizumab effects on memory and regulatory T cells. Sequencing was performed with immunoSEQ multiplex PCR; in TCRdb, only in-frame clones are kept and a portion is missing. Among about 52,000 clones listed, 95% to 97% were seen once. Input material: naive CD4+ T cells sorted from blood. Receptors originate from a human donor in good health.

The V and J genes are TRBV7-2 and TRBJ2-5, with 13 bases that match TRBD2. The CDR3 is 17 amino acids. Germline V lookup: CDR1 SGHTA, CDR2 FQGNSA. V lost 4 bases and J lost 5; bases outside the gene matches: 10. The CDR3 region is CASSSRTSGRARETQYF. In DNA form, the CDR3 reads TGTGCCAGCAGCTCCCGTACTAGCGGGAGGGCCCGCGAGACCCAGTACTTC. Supplemented by reference TRBV7-2 and TRBJ2-5, the full variable domain reads GAGVSQSPSNKVTEKGKDVELRCDPISGHTALYWYRQSLGQGLEFLIYFQGNSAPDKSGLPSDRFSAERTGGSVSTLTIQRTQQEDSAVYLCASSSRTSGRARETQYFGPGTRLLVL.

The V gene is TRBV7-9, the J gene TRBJ2-2; a possible D gene is TRBD1 (6 bases). The CDR3 totals 14 residues. V lost 5 bases and J lost 2, with 9 bases in between. The germline CDR1 and CDR2 sequences are SEHNR and FQNEAQ (reference sequence). CDR3 coding DNA: TGTGCCAGCAGCCAACAGGGTAACACCGGGGAGCTGTTTTTT. Protein product: CASSQQGNTGELFF. Looking up the rest from reference TRBV7-9 and TRBJ2-2 gives the full variable domain: DTGVSQNPRHKITKRGQNVTFRCDPISEHNRLYWYRQTLGQGPEFLTYFQNEAQLEKSRLLSDRFSAERPKGSFSTLEIQRTEQGDSAMYLCASSQQGNTGELFFGEGSRLTVL.

The chain recombines TRBV5-4 with TRBJ2-1; 7 nucleotides line up with TRBD1. This CDR3 is 15 amino acids long. The V gene's germline CDR1 is SGHNT and CDR2 YYREEE (reference sequence). V trimming: 4 bases; J trimming: 4 bases; junction bases outside the gene matches: 8. In DNA form, the CDR3 reads TGTGCCAGCAGCACGCCACGGGACAGTTACAATGAGCAGTTCTTC. It codes for CASSTPRDSYNEQFF.

V usage is TRBV7-6 and J usage is TRBJ2-6; D is undetermined. CDR1 is SGHVS and CDR2 is FNYEAQ in the germline V gene. Trimming left V 2 bases short and J 1 base short, with 6 bases between. This CDR3 region has 15 residues. CDR3 nucleotides: TGTGCCAGCAGCTTACCGGGTTCTGGGGCCAACGTCCTGACTTTC. This codes for CASSLPGSGANVLTF.

The V call is TRBV7-2, the J call TRBJ2-7; D not certain. The CDR3 is made up of 17 amino acids. Per the germline V gene, CDR1 is SGHTA and CDR2 is FQGNSA. V dropped 5 bases and J dropped 0 bases, with 20 bases sitting between them. CDR3 loop: CASSISHVGLSSYEQYF. DNA for the CDR3: TGTGCCAGCAGCATCTCGCACGTAGGGTTGAGCTCCTACGAGCAGTACTTC.

The CDR3, as DNA: TGTGCCAGCAGCCGTAGCGGGAGAGGTGGGGAGCAGTACTTC. Protein: CASSRSGRGGEQYF. The chain recombines TRBV28 with TRBJ2-7; 9 nucleotides align to TRBD2. The CDR3 spans 14 residues. CDR1 is MDHEN and CDR2 is SYDVKM in the germline V gene. Trimming removed 6 bases from V and 7 bases from J; junction bases left unmatched: 10.

V usage is TRBV6-5 and J usage is TRBJ1-5, with 9 bases matching TRBD1. Germline V gives CDR1 MNHEY, CDR2 SVGAGI. V lost 6 bases and J lost 7; bases outside the gene matches: 7. CDR3 length equals 14 residues. As DNA, the CDR3 is TGTGCCAGCAGCGACGGGACAGGGTACCAGCCCCAGCATTTT. Translation gives CASSDGTGYQPQHF.

The V call is TRBV18, the J call TRBJ1-1; TRBD1 might be the D (5 bases). Germline-derived CDR1 and CDR2 are KGHSH and LQKENI. Trimming cost V 9 bases and J 0 bases, with 14 bases left between them. CDR3 length: 14 residues. This CDR3 reads CASARVGLNTEAFF. As DNA, the CDR3 is TGTGCCAGTGCAAGGGTGGGGCTGAACACTGAAGCTTTCTTT.

This chain links TRBV7-2 with TRBJ2-7; the D is unclear. Trimming removed 5 bases at V and 0 bases at J, with 8 bases between. The germline CDR1 and CDR2 sequences are SGHTA and FQGNSA. The CDR3 spans 13 residues. The CDR3: CASSGTVSYEQYF. The DNA of the CDR3 is TGTGCCAGCAGCGGAACAGTCTCCTACGAGCAGTACTTC.

The genes are TRBV19 and TRBJ2-1, with 11 bases identical to TRBD2. V lost 5 bases to trimming and J lost 7 bases; unmatched junction nucleotides: 13. The CDR3 is made up of 17 amino acids. Germline V gives CDR1 LNHDA, CDR2 SQIVND (reference sequence). The CDR3 DNA follows: TGTGCCAGTAGTGCCCACAGGAGAGTAGCGGGGGGGAATGAGCAGTTCTTC. It yields the protein CASSAHRRVAGGNEQFF.

The table lists this clone with a count of one. The chain uses TRBV27 and TRBJ2-7, with D uncertain. In germline, CDR1 is MNHEY, CDR2 SMNVEV (reference sequence). CDR3 length: 13 residues. The V end lost 6 bases, the J end lost 6 bases, and 15 bases lay between the germline ends. The CDR3 DNA reads TGTGCCAGCAGCCGGCACCAGTCTCGCGAGCAGTACTTC. The encoded protein is CASSRHQSREQYF.

The CDR3 loop is CASKLAIGEQYF. DNA of the CDR3: TGTGCCAGCAAACTAGCGATTGGCGAGCAGTACTTC. The J gene is TRBJ2-7, the V gene TRBV28, with 7 positions matching TRBD2. V shed 7 bases, J shed 6 bases, and the junction held 6 bases outside the gene matches. CDR1 MDHEN and CDR2 SYDVKM come from the germline V gene. This CDR3 spans 12 amino acids. Together with reference TRBV28 and TRBJ2-7, the CDR3 gives the full variable domain: DVKVTQSSRYLVKRTGEKVFLECVQDMDHENMFWYRQDPGLGLRLIYFSYDVKMKEKGDIPEGYSVSREKKERFSLILESASTNQTSMYLCASKLAIGEQYFGPGTRLTVT.